The next 18 T cell receptor beta chains were all read from a single sample in a study of spatial heterogeneity in lung cancer. Described time point: sample taken at primary tumor resection. For these TCRs, the target antigens are not known. Study-level points and caveats: Higher tumor mutation counts went along with higher counts of expanded intratumoral alpha and beta TCRs.

TCRdb reanalysed the 5' RACE reads using MiXCR and keeps one entry per CDR3 protein. Of about 6,800 distinct CDR3 sequences listed, roughly an eighth are singletons. The sequences come from lung tumor tissue, collected at surgery. The receptors come from a male donor with early-stage non-small cell lung cancer.

This clonotype was observed many times. As an off-target read in a library built for alpha chains, this beta chain has a frequency of little significance. The J gene is TRBJ1-5, the V gene TRBV6-6; tentative D call: TRBD1 (6 bases). The CDR3 runs 13 residues. Per germline, CDR1 MNHNY and CDR2 SVGAGI (reference sequence). V was pared by 7 bases and J by 6 bases, with 13 bases between. CDR3 sequence (DNA): TGTGCCAGCACGAGGGGGGAAGGTCAGCCCCAGCATTTT. Its protein product is CASTRGEGQPQHF.

Note on this clonotype: As an off-target read in a library built for alpha chains, this beta chain has a frequency of little significance. V gene TRBV6-6 combines with J gene TRBJ1-1, with TRBD1 matching 9 bases. With 4 bases clipped from V and 4 bases from J, the junction kept 10 bases outside the gene matches. Germline values: CDR1 MNHNY, CDR2 SVGAGI (reference sequence). The CDR3 has 16 amino acids. CDR3 nucleotide sequence: TGTGCCAGCAGTTCCCAGACAGGGGGAGTAATCACTGAAGCTTTCTTT. Translated, it gives CASSSQTGGVITEAFF.

At least ten counts were recorded for this clonotype. Little can be read into the size of this beta chain, an off-target read in a library designed for alpha chains. The chain's CDR3 is CASSLAGRGRGNTEAFF. As DNA, the CDR3 is TGTGCCAGCAGCTTAGCTGGCAGGGGGCGCGGGAACACTGAAGCTTTCTTT. The chain joins TRBV7-9 to TRBJ1-1; 8 nucleotides line up with TRBD1. There are 17 residues in the CDR3. Unmatched junction bases numbered 7, after V lost 0 bases and J lost 1 base. Germline-derived CDR1 and CDR2 are SEHNR and FQNEAQ (reference sequence).

This clonotype was counted many times. The library was built for alpha chains, so this beta chain is an off-target read and its size means little. The chain joins TRBV6-5 to TRBJ2-1, with 12 bases that match TRBD2. Per germline, CDR1 MNHEY and CDR2 SVGAGI. This CDR3 contains 14 residues. The J segment lost 8 bases and the V segment lost 8 bases, leaving 7 bases of the junction unmatched. CDR3 amino acids: CASGSSGRADEQFF. In DNA, the CDR3 is TGTGCCAGCGGGTCTAGCGGGAGGGCCGATGAGCAGTTCTTC.

A word on this clonotype: The library was designed around alpha chains, so this beta chain is a stray read whose abundance carries little weight. V is TRBV24-1 and J is TRBJ2-1; perhaps D is TRBD1 or TRBD2 (5 bases each). Germline assignment: CDR1 KGHDR and CDR2 SFDVKD. V lost 2 bases and J lost 10, with 17 bases in between. The CDR3 length is 15 residues. The CDR3 spells CATSDSGTNTMEQFF. The CDR3 region has the DNA TGTGCCACCAGTGATTCCGGGACGAATACGATGGAGCAGTTCTTC.

By sample fraction, this clonotype is medium-sized. The library was prepared for alpha chains; this beta chain is a stray read, so its frequency means little. V is TRBV11-2 and J is TRBJ2-1, with TRBD2 matching over 9 bases. The germline CDR1 and CDR2 sequences are SGHAT and FQNNGV. The length of the CDR3 is 16 residues. The V segment lost 2 bases and the J segment 5 bases; nucleotides outside the gene matches: 7. The CDR3 here is CASSLFSGSGHNEQFF. The CDR3 region has the DNA TGTGCCAGCAGCTTATTTAGCGGGAGTGGTCACAATGAGCAGTTCTTC.

This clonotype was seen repeatedly, ten times or more. This could be a read error, since a much larger clone is one nucleotide away. The library was built for alpha chains, so this beta chain is an off-target read and its size means little. The CDR3 DNA reads as TGTGTCAGCTCACCAATGACAGGATACACTAACTATGGCTACACCTTC. This encodes CVSSPMTGYTNYGYTF. The V and J genes are TRBV18 and TRBJ1-2, with a possible D match to TRBD1 (6 bases). This CDR3 has 16 residues. Germline V CDR1 and CDR2: KGHSH, LQKENI.

This clonotype was seen at least ten times. This beta chain lies outside the target of a library built for alpha chains; its clone size means little. This chain uses TRBV6-2 or TRBV6-3 with TRBJ1-5; 9 nucleotides line up with TRBD1. The CDR3 spans 16 residues. V dropped 2 bases and J dropped 7; count of bases not matched to a gene: 9. From germline, CDR1 is MNHEY and CDR2 SVGEGT. The CDR3, as DNA: TGTGCCAGCAGTTACGGAGGACAGGGGTTGGGGCAGCCCCAGCATTTT. Its protein is CASSYGGQGLGQPQHF.

By proportion, this clonotype is medium-sized. As an off-target read in a library built for alpha chains, this beta chain has a frequency of little significance. This chain uses TRBV27 with TRBJ1-5; no firm D call. The V gene lost 5 bases and the J gene lost 0 bases, with 23 bases spanning the gap. The CDR3 runs to 19 residues. Germline assignment: CDR1 MNHEY and CDR2 SMNVEV (reference sequence). CDR3 in amino acids: CASSPNGIRHGYSNQPQHF. DNA for the CDR3: TGTGCCAGCAGTCCAAACGGGATCAGGCATGGATATAGCAATCAGCCCCAGCATTTT.

This clonotype was counted only a few times. This beta chain came through as a stray read in a library set up for alpha chains, and its size says little. This chain connects TRBV20-1 to TRBJ1-2; no definite D call. V shed 5 bases and J shed 1 base, with 11 bases lying between them. Germline values: CDR1 DFQATT, CDR2 SNEGSKA (reference sequence). The CDR3 loop spans 13 amino acids. CDR3 in amino acids: CSAQQPLNYGYTF. The CDR3 bases are TGCAGTGCTCAGCAGCCTCTTAACTATGGCTACACCTTC.

To note about this clonotype: This beta chain represents an off-target read in a library built for alpha chains; its size is of limited meaning. The chain is built from TRBV20-1 and TRBJ2-3; 11 bases map to TRBD2. V lost 0 bases, J lost 5 bases, and 4 bases stayed unmatched. Germline CDR1 and CDR2: DFQATT and SNEGSKA (reference sequence). This CDR3 contains 15 residues. The CDR3, as DNA: TGCAGTGCTAGAGATAGCGGGAGGGCCCAAGATACGCAGTATTTT. This gives the protein CSARDSGRAQDTQYF.

The sample holds many counts of this clonotype. For a library built for alpha chains, this beta chain is a stray read; little rests on its size. The chain links TRBV7-2 to TRBJ2-3; D unclear. The length of the CDR3 is 16 residues. CDR1 and CDR2 (germline): SGHTA, FQGNSA. Trimming took 1 base from V and 2 from J, leaving 13 bases between them. The CDR3 coding sequence is TGTGCCAGCAGCTTAGGGCTTCTGGGAAACACAGATACGCAGTATTTT. Its translation is CASSLGLLGNTDTQYF.

This clonotype was recorded at least ten times. This beta chain appears as a stray read in a library generated for alpha chains; its size is not informative. The V call is TRBV5-6, the J call TRBJ1-1; a possible D gene is TRBD1 (6 bases). The germline gives CDR1 SGHDT, CDR2 YYEEEE. Trimming pared 4 bases from V and 6 bases from J, leaving 19 bases between. This CDR3 comprises 15 residues. The CDR3 region has the DNA TGTGCCAGCAGCCCTAGACGGGGGGCCCTCCCTGAAGCTTTCTTT. It codes for CASSPRRGALPEAFF.

The table lists this clonotype with many counts. A library made for alpha chains picked up this beta chain off target, so its size means little. The chain uses TRBV10-3 and TRBJ1-2; D uncertain. The germline V gene has CDR1 ENHRY and CDR2 SYGVKD. The length of the CDR3 is 15 residues. Trimming took 4 bases from V and 7 from J, leaving 19 bases between them. The CDR3 bases are TGTGCCATCAGTGGCGAAGATCCAAATGGGCTTGGCTACACCTTC. Translation gives CAISGEDPNGLGYTF.

By share of the sample, this clonotype is medium-sized. This beta chain is a stray sequence in a library constructed for alpha chains; its clone size is not meaningful. The CDR3 spells CASSYGRLSTYEQYF. CDR3 nucleotide sequence: TGTGCCAGCAGTTACGGGAGGTTAAGCACCTACGAGCAGTACTTC. This sequence joins TRBV6-5 and TRBJ2-7, with D maybe TRBD2 (6 bases). Looked up from germline, CDR1 is MNHEY and CDR2 is SVGAGI. Trimming cost V 2 bases and J 2 bases, with 13 bases left between them. The CDR3 length is 15 residues.

Judged by abundance, this clonotype is medium-sized. Found in a library prepared for alpha chains, this beta chain is an off-target read, and its abundance has little meaning. V usage is TRBV29-1 and J usage is TRBJ2-3; D possibly corresponds to TRBD1 (6 bases). V lost 5 bases and J lost 2, with 11 bases in between. Germline V gene lookup returns CDR1 SQVTM and CDR2 ANQGSEA. The CDR3 totals 13 residues. CDR3 DNA sequence: TGCAGCGTTCCAGGGACACTCACAGATACGCAGTATTTT. This sequence encodes CSVPGTLTDTQYF.

This clonotype was seen ten or more times. For a library built for alpha chains, this beta chain is a stray read; little rests on its size. The CDR3: CAIRGHSNYGYTF. CDR3 coding DNA: TGTGCCATCAGGGGACATTCCAACTATGGCTACACCTTC. The chain couples TRBV10-3 to TRBJ1-2; D is perhaps TRBD1 (6 bases). V dropped 6 bases and J dropped 2 bases, with 10 bases sitting between them. Germline CDR1 ENHRY, CDR2 SYGVKD. The CDR3 loop spans 13 amino acids.

The sample holds many counts of this clonotype. With the library built for alpha chains, this beta chain is off target and its frequency is not meaningful. The chain has TRBV24-1 and TRBJ2-1; 10 positions agree with TRBD2. Germline CDR1 KGHDR, CDR2 SFDVKD. Trimming at V came to 3 bases and at J to 8 bases, leaving 3 bases not matched to a gene. The CDR3 runs to 14 residues. Written as DNA, the CDR3 is TGTGCCACCAGTGATAGGACTAGCGGCGATGAGCAGTTCTTC. Protein sequence: CATSDRTSGDEQFF.